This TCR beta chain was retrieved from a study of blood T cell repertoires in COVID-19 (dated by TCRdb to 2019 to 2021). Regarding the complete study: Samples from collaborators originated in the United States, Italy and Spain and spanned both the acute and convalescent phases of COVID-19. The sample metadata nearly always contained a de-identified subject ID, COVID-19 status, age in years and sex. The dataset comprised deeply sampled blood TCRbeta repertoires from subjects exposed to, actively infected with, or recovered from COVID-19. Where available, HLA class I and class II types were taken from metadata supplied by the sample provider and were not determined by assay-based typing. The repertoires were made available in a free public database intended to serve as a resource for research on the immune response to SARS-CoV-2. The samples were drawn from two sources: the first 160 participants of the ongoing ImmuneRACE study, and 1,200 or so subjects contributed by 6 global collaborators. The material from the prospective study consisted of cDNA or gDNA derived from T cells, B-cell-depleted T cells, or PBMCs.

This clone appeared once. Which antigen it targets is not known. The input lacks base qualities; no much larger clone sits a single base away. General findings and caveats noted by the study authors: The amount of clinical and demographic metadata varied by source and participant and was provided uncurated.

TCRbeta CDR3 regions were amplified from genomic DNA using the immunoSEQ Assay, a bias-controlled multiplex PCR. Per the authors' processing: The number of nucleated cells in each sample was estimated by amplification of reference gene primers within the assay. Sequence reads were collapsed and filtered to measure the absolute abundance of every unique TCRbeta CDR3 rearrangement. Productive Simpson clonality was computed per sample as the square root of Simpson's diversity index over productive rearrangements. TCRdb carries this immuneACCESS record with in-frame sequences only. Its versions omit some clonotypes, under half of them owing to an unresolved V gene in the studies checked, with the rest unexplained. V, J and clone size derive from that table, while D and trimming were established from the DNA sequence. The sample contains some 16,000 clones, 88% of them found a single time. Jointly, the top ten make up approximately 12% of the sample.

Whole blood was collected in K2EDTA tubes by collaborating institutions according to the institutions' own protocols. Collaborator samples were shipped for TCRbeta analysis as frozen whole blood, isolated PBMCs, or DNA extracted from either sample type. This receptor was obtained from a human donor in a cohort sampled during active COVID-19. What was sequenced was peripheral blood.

CDR3 protein: CASSRAVEPGIRETQYF. Here is the DNA: TGTGCCAGCAGCCGGGCTGTCGAACCAGGTATCCGGGAGACCCAGTACTTC. The receptor chain draws on TRBV4-2 and TRBJ2-5; the D gene lacks a confident call. The germline V gene provides CDR1 LGHNA and CDR2 YNFKEQ. Reading from cysteine to phenylalanine, the CDR3 counts 17 amino acids. The sequence is cut down to CDR3 DNA, 51 bases in frame from base 1. V was cut back by 4 bases and J by 5 bases, leaving a gap of 23 bases between them.